This entry lists 18 T cell receptor beta chains sequenced from one sample in a study of patients and donors after allogeneic stem cell transplantation. One entry per CDR3 protein results from TCRdb running MiXCR on the RT-PCR reads. The sample has 150,000 to 200,000 distinct CDR3 sequences; approximately 41% are singletons. What was sequenced was blood, either unsorted or a sorted T cell fraction (not recorded which). The receptors come from a human donor who was either an allogeneic HSCT recipient or a stem cell or donor lymphocyte infusion donor (not recorded which). It is not recorded whose cells these are; they may come from a transplant donor.

This clonotype was counted between two and nine times. This chain links TRBV27 with TRBJ1-6; D may be TRBD1 (5 bases). This CDR3 has 12 residues. The ends were cut back, 7 bases at V and 7 bases at J, with 8 bases in the middle. Germline loops: CDR1 MNHEY, CDR2 SMNVEV (reference sequence). The CDR3 protein is CASTGRNSPLHF. CDR3 DNA: TGTGCCAGCACAGGGAGGAATTCACCCCTCCACTTT.

V is TRBV28 and J is TRBJ1-3; D call uncertain. V lost 3 bases and J 7 bases, leaving 7 bases between the germline ends. The CDR3 totals 12 residues. CDR1 is MDHEN and CDR2 is SYDVKM in the germline V gene. The DNA for the CDR3 is TGTGCCAGCAGTTTCTCTCAGAACACCATATATTTT. This codes for CASSFSQNTIYF.

The chain uses TRBV10-3 and TRBJ2-7, with D hard to call. Germline CDR1 ENHRY, CDR2 SYGVKD. Trimming left V 0 bases short and J 2 bases short, with 8 bases between. The CDR3 totals 14 residues. CDR3 DNA sequence: TGTGCCATCAGTGAGTCGCTTAGAACCTACGAGCAGTACTTC. Its protein product is CAISESLRTYEQYF.

About this clonotype: The junction differs from germline at one of its ends, possibly a read error. The chain joins TRBV4-3 to TRBJ2-5, with 12 bases identical to TRBD2. CDR3 length: 16 amino acids. CDR1 is LGHNA, CDR2 YSLEER, per germline. CDR3 sequence (DNA): TGCGCCAGCAGCCATCTAGCGGGAGGGGCCGCGGAGACCCAATACTTC. Its translation: CASSHLAGGAAETQYF.

The J gene is TRBJ2-3, the V gene TRBV4-2, with D unclear. V was cut by 1 base and J by 2 bases, with 4 bases left in between. Germline V gene data show CDR1 as LGHNA and CDR2 as YNFKEQ. There are 13 residues in the CDR3. The CDR3 region has the DNA TGTGCCAGCAGCCAAGCCCCCACAGATACGCAGTATTTT. Translated: CASSQAPTDTQYF.

This clonotype came up many times. The V call is TRBV7-9, the J call TRBJ2-1, with 10 nucleotides matching TRBD2. Germline values: CDR1 SEHNR, CDR2 FQNEAQ (reference sequence). The CDR3 consists of 14 residues. J gave up 5 bases and V 4 bases, and 2 bases lay outside the gene matches. The CDR3 here is CASSYGTSDNEQFF. The CDR3 DNA is TGTGCCAGCAGCTACGGGACTAGCGACAATGAGCAGTTCTTC.

The chain carries TRBV12-5 and TRBJ1-2; weak D call: TRBD1 (6 bases). Germline V gene data show CDR1 as LGHNT and CDR2 as FRNRAP. V lost 2 bases and J 5 bases, leaving 9 bases between the germline ends. The CDR3 consists of 13 residues. This CDR3 reads CASGLWTAYGYTF. CDR3 nucleotide sequence: TGTGCTAGTGGTTTGTGGACAGCTTATGGCTACACCTTC. Together with reference TRBV12-5 and TRBJ1-2, the CDR3 gives the full variable domain: DARVTQTPRHKVTEMGQEVTMRCQPILGHNTVFWYRQTMMQGLELLAYFRNRAPLDDSGMPKDRFSAEMPDATLATLKIQPSEPRDSAVYFCASGLWTAYGYTFGSGTRLTVV.

As for this clonotype: One end of the junction does not line up with germline, which may come from a read error. The V and J genes are TRBV20-1 and TRBJ2-1; D unclear. The CDR3 loop spans 16 amino acids. From germline, CDR1 is DFQATT and CDR2 SNEGSKA (reference sequence). DNA for the CDR3: TGCAGTGCTAGAGTATTCAGGTTTGGCTCCGACAATGAGCAGTTCTTC. This sequence encodes CSARVFRFGSDNEQFF.

This clonotype was seen a handful of times. The chain recombines TRBV9 with TRBJ2-2, with 8 bases lining up with TRBD2. The CDR3 runs to 15 residues. V dropped 4 bases and J dropped 4; count of bases not matched to a gene: 6. Germline V gene lookup returns CDR1 SGDLS and CDR2 YYNGEE. The DNA of the CDR3 is TGTGCCAGCAGCCTCGCGGGAGGCCCCACCGGGGAGCTGTTTTTT. This encodes CASSLAGGPTGELFF.

The chain joins TRBV5-1 to TRBJ1-1, with D possibly being TRBD1 (5 bases). This CDR3 comprises 13 residues. Trimming took 2 bases from V and 1 from J, leaving 6 bases between them. CDR1 and CDR2 from the germline V gene are SGHRS and YFSETQ. CDR3 residues: CASSFGANTEAFF. DNA for the CDR3: TGCGCCAGCAGCTTCGGGGCGAACACTGAAGCTTTCTTT.

There are a few counts of this clonotype. The chain employs TRBV27 and TRBJ1-5; 9 nucleotides align to TRBD1. Germline V gene sequence: CDR1 MNHEY, CDR2 SMNVEV (reference sequence). The CDR3 totals 15 residues. The V gene end was trimmed by 5 bases and the J gene end by 4 bases; junction bases not matched to a gene: 6. CDR3 loop: CASSPQGALNQPQHF. In nucleotides, the CDR3 is TGTGCCAGCAGTCCACAGGGGGCCCTTAATCAGCCCCAGCATTTT.

The chain couples TRBV5-1 to TRBJ2-3; tentatively, D is TRBD1 (6 bases). V gave up 0 bases and J gave up 5 bases, with 16 bases separating them. The CDR3 totals 16 residues. Germline CDR1 and CDR2: SGHRS and YFSETQ. The CDR3 DNA sequence: TGCGCCAGCAGCTTGGAGGGGGAGCCGAGACTAGATACGCAGTATTTT. Protein: CASSLEGEPRLDTQYF.

The gene calls are TRBV13 and TRBJ1-1, with D hard to call. V lost 5 bases and J 5 bases, leaving 21 bases between the germline ends. The CDR3 has 16 residues. CDR1 PRHDT and CDR2 FYEKMQ come from the germline V gene (reference sequence). The CDR3 DNA reads TGTGCCAGCAGCCCTTTCTCAGGCGGAAGAGAAACTGAAGCTTTCTTT. It encodes CASSPFSGGRETEAFF. The full variable domain, rest sourced from reference TRBV13 and TRBJ1-1, is AAGVIQSPRHLIKEKRETATLKCYPIPRHDTVYWYQQGPGQDPQFLISFYEKMQSDKGSIPDRFSAQQFSDYHSELNMSSLELGDSALYFCASSPFSGGRETEAFFGQGTRLTVV.

Here the CDR3 DNA reads TGTGCCAGCAGCCAAGGTGTGACAGGGGACCATGGCTACACCTTC. Encoded protein: CASSQGVTGDHGYTF. This sequence joins TRBV3-1 and TRBJ1-2; 8 bases agree with TRBD1. The V segment lost 1 base and the J segment 6 bases; nucleotides outside the gene matches: 7. CDR1 LGHDT and CDR2 YNNKEL come from the germline V gene (reference sequence). The CDR3 length is 15 residues.

The rearrangement joins TRBV5-1 to TRBJ1-1, with a weak D call TRBD1 (5 bases). Germline V gene data show CDR1 as SGHRS and CDR2 as YFSETQ. This CDR3 is 15 amino acids long. With 5 bases removed from V and 1 base from J, the gap between germline ends came to 15 bases. This CDR3 reads CASRTEGIGNTEAFF. CDR3 bases: TGCGCCAGCAGGACAGAAGGAATAGGGAACACTGAAGCTTTCTTT.

The CDR3 DNA reads as TGTGCCAGCAGTTACAGCAGGGGGCAAGACACTGAAGCTTTCTTT. Translating gives CASSYSRGQDTEAFF. The V gene is TRBV6-6, the J gene TRBJ1-1, with 8 positions matching TRBD1. CDR1 and CDR2 from the germline V gene are MNHNY and SVGAGI (reference sequence). This CDR3 region has 15 residues. V gave up 2 bases and J gave up 3 bases; unmatched junction bases: 5.

This sequence joins TRBV7-9 and TRBJ2-3; 16 bases match TRBD2. The length of the CDR3 is 18 residues. Germline CDR1 is SEHNR and CDR2 is FQNEAQ (reference sequence). Unmatched junction bases numbered 7, after V lost 5 bases and J lost 2 bases. CDR3 loop: CASSIGTSGRAYTDTQYF. CDR3 sequence (DNA): TGTGCCAGCAGCATCGGGACTAGCGGGAGGGCGTACACAGATACGCAGTATTTT.

The chain couples TRBV5-1 to TRBJ2-3, with 10 bases lining up with TRBD1. CDR3 length: 17 residues. Germline V gives CDR1 SGHRS, CDR2 YFSETQ. The V and J ends lost 1 base and 5 bases, in that order; junction bases with no gene match: 10. Written as DNA, the CDR3 is TGCGCCAGCAGCTTGCCCACCGGGACAGGGGATGGAGATACGCAGTATTTT. It translates to CASSLPTGTGDGDTQYF.